The present TCR beta chain was sequenced within a study of long-term antiretroviral therapy in people with HIV. Germline values: CDR1 SGHTA, CDR2 FQGTGA. The CDR3 loop spans 13 amino acids. V shed 4 bases and J 4 bases; nucleotides not matched to a gene: 2. The libraries were made with immunoSEQ v3.0 at survey level. The repertoire was sequenced with immunoSEQ multiplex PCR; TCRdb's copy has only in-frame clones and lacks some. Seen here are about 25,000 clones, around 90% observed once, and the top ten hold around 5.3%. The starting material was unsorted PBMCs, obtained more than 4.3 years after starting antiretroviral therapy. The TCR sequence derives from a man in his thirties or forties with HIV. This sequence joins TRBV7-3 and TRBJ1-1, with TRBD1 matching 8 bases. The CDR3 spells CASSYTGGTEAFF. The CDR3 nucleotides read TGTGCCAGCAGCTACACAGGGGGCACTGAAGCTTTCTTT.